This T cell receptor beta chain was identified during a study of blood T cell repertoires in COVID-19. Overall study: The United States, Italy and Spain supplied acute and convalescent COVID-19 samples. T cells, B-cell-depleted T cells, or PBMCs supplied cDNA or gDNA.

With 4 bases removed from V and 1 base from J, the gap between germline ends came to 7 bases. The CDR3 loop spans 13 amino acids. CDR1 is LGHNA, CDR2 YNFKEQ, per germline. This clone has only a few counts. The repertoire was sequenced with immunoSEQ multiplex PCR; TCRdb's copy has only in-frame clones and lacks some. The repertoire consists of roughly 200,000 clones, with about 86% occurring once and the leading ten covering 1.4% to 1.5%. Source material: peripheral blood. The V gene is TRBV4-2, the J gene TRBJ1-1; D is undetermined. This receptor was obtained from a man aged 18 to 29 with active or convalescent COVID-19. The CDR3 nucleotides are TGTGCCAGCAGCCGCCCAGAGAACACTGAAGCTTTCTTT. Protein: CASSRPENTEAFF.